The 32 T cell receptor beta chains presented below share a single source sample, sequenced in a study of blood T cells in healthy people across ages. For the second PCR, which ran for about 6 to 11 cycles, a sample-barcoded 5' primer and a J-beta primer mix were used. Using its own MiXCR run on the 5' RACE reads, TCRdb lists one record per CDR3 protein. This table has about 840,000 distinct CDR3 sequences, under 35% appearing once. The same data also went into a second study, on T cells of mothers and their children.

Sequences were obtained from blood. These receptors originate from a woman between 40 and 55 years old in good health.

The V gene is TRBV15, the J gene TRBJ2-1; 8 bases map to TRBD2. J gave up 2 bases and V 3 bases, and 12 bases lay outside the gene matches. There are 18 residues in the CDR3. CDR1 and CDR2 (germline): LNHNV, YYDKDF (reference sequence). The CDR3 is CATSRVKSGGEAYNEQFF. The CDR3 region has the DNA TGTGCCACCAGCAGGGTCAAAAGCGGGGGCGAGGCCTACAATGAGCAGTTCTTC.

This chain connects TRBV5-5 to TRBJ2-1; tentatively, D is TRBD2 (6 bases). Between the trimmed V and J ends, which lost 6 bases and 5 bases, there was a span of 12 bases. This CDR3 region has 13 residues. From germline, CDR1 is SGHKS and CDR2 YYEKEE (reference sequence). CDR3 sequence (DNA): TGTGCCAGCACCCTGGGGACTCACAATGAGCAGTTCTTC. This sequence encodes CASTLGTHNEQFF.

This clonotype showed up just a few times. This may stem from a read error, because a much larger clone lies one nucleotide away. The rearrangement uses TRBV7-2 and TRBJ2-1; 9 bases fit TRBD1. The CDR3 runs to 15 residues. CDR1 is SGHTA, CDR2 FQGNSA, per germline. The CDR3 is CAGSLQGALNNEQFF. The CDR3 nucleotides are TGTGCCGGCAGCCTACAGGGGGCGCTGAACAATGAGCAGTTCTTC.

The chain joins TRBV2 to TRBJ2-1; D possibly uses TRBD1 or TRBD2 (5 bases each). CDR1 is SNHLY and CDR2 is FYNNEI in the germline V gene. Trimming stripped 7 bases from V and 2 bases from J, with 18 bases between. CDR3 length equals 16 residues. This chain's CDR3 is CASILRQGRPYNEQFF. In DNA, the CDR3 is TGTGCCAGCATCCTAAGGCAGGGACGACCCTACAATGAGCAGTTCTTC.

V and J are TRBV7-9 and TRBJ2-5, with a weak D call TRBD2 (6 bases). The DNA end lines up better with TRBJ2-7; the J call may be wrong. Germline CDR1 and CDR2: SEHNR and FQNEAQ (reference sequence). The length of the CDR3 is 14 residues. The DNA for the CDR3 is TGTGCCAGCAGCTTAGCGGGGGGTATCAACGAGCAGTACTTC. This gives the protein CASSLAGGINEQYF.

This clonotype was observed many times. The CDR3 reads CASSFSGTGGYEQFF. The CDR3 DNA reads TGTGCCAGCAGCTTTTCGGGGACAGGGGGCTATGAGCAGTTCTTC. J is TRBJ2-1 and V is TRBV7-3; 12 positions match TRBD1. Germline values: CDR1 SGHTA, CDR2 FQGTGA. V dropped 3 bases and J dropped 8; count of bases not matched to a gene: 5. The length of the CDR3 is 15 residues.

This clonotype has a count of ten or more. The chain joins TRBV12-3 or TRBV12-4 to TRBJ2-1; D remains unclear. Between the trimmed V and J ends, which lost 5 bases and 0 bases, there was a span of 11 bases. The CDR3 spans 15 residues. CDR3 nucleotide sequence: TGTGCCAGCAGTCCAAGAGTTAACTCCTACAATGAGCAGTTCTTC. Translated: CASSPRVNSYNEQFF.

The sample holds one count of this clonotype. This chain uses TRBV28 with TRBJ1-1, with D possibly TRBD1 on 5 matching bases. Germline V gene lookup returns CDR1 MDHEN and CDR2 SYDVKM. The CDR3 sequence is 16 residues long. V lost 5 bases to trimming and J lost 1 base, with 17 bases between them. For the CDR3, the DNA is TGTGCCAGCAGTCGGCTTTCAGGGCCCCAGAACACTGAAGCTTTCTTT. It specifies CASSRLSGPQNTEAFF.

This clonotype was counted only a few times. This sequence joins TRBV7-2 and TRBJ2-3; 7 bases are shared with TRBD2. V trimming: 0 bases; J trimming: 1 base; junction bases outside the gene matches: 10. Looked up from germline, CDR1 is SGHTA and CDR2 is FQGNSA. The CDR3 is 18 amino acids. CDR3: CASSLAAGSGVGTDTQYF. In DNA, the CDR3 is TGTGCCAGCAGCTTAGCGGCGGGGAGCGGGGTAGGCACAGATACGCAGTATTTT.

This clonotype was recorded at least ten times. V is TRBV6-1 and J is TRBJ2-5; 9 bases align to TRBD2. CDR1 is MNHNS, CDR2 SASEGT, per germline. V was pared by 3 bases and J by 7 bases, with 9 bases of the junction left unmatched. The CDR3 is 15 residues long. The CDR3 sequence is CASSEREGDIGTQYF. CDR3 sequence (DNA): TGTGCCAGCAGTGAGCGGGAGGGGGACATAGGGACCCAGTACTTC.

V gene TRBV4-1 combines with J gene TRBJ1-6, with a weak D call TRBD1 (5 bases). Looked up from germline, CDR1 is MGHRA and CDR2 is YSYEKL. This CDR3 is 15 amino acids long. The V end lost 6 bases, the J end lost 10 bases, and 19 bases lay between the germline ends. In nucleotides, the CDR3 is TGCGCCAGCAGAAGGATCCAGGGAGGTGGGTCACCCCTCCACTTT. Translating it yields CASRRIQGGGSPLHF.

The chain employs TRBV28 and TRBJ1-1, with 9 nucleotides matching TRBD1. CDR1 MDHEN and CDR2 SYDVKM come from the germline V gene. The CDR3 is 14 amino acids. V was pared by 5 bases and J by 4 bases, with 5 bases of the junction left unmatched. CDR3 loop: CASSTTGGSTEAFF. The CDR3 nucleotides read TGTGCCAGCAGTACGACAGGGGGAAGCACTGAAGCTTTCTTT. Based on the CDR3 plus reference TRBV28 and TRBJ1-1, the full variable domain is DVKVTQSSRYLVKRTGEKVFLECVQDMDHENMFWYRQDPGLGLRLIYFSYDVKMKEKGDIPEGYSVSREKKERFSLILESASTNQTSMYLCASSTTGGSTEAFFGQGTRLTVV.

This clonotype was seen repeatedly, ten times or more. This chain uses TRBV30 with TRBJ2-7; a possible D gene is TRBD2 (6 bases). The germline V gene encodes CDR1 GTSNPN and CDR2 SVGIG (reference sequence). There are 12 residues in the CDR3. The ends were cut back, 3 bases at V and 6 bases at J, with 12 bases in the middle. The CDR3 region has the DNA TGTGCCTGGAGCGGTCAGGGAGGCGAGCAGTACTTC. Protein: CAWSGQGGEQYF.

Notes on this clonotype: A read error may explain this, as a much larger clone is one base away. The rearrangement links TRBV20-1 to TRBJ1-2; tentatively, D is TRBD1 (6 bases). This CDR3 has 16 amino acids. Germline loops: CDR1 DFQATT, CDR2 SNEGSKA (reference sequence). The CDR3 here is CSASPARGVSGYSYTF. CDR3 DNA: TGCAGTGCGAGTCCGGCCAGGGGCGTTTCTGGCTATAGCTACACCTTC.

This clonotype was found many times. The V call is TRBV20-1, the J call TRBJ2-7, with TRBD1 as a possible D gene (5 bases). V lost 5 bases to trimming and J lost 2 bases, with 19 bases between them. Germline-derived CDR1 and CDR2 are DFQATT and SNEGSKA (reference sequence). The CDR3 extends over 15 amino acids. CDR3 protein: CSASRQGTSAYEQYF. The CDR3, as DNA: TGCAGTGCTTCCAGGCAGGGAACATCAGCCTACGAGCAGTACTTC.

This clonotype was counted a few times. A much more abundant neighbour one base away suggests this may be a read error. CDR3 in DNA: TGTGCCAGCAGGGGAGTAGGGCCCTCCTACGAGCAGTACTTC. This sequence encodes CASRGVGPSYEQYF. This chain joins TRBV12-3 or TRBV12-4 and TRBJ2-7, with D perhaps TRBD2 (5 bases). The CDR3 covers 14 residues. The ends were cut back, 6 bases at V and 0 bases at J, with 12 bases in the middle.

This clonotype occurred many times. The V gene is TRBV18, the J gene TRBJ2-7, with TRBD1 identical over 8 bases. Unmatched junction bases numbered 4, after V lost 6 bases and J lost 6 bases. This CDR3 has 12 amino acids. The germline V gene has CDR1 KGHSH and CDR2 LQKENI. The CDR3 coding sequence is TGTGCCAGCTCCCGACAGGGGCGCGAGCAGTACTTC. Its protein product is CASSRQGREQYF.

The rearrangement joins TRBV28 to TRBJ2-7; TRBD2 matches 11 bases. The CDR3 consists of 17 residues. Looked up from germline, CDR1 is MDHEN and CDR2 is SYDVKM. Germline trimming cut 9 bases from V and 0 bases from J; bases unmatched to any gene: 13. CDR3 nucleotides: TGTGCCAGTAGTGTAGCCGGGACTAGCGGCCTCTCCTACGAGCAGTACTTC. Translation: CASSVAGTSGLSYEQYF.

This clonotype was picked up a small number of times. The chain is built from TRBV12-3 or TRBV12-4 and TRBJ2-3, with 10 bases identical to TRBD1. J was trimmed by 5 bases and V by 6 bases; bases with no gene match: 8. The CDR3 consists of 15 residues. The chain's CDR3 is CASSPRTGGIDTQYF. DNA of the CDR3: TGTGCCAGCAGCCCCCGGACAGGGGGGATAGATACGCAGTATTTT.

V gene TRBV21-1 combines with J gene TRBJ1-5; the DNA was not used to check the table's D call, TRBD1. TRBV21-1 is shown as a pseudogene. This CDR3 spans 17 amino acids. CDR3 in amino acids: CASSKGSGHASNQPQHF. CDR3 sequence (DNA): TGTGCCAGCAGCAAAGGAAGTGGACATGCTAGCAATCAGCCCCAGCATTTT.

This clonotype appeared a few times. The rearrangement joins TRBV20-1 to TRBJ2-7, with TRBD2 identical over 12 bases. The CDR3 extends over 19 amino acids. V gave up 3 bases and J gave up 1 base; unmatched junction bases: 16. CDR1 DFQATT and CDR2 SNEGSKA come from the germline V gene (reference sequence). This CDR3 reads CSASLLNPSLAGGSYEQYF. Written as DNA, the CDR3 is TGCAGTGCTAGTCTCCTAAACCCCTCCCTAGCGGGGGGGTCCTACGAGCAGTACTTC.

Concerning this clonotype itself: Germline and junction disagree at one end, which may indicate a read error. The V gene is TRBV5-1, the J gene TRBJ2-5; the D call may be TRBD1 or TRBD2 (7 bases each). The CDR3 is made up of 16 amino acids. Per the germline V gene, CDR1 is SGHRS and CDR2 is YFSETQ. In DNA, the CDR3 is TGTGCCAGCAGCTCCCAAGCGGGGACAGTACAAGAGGCCCAGTACTTC. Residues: CASSSQAGTVQEAQYF. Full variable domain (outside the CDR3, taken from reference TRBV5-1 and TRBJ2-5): KAGVTQTPRYLIKTRGQQVTLSCSPISGHRSVSWYQQTPGQGLQFLFEYFSETQRNKGNFPGRFSGRQFSNSRSEMNVSTLELGDSALYLCASSSQAGTVQEAQYFGPGTRLLVL.

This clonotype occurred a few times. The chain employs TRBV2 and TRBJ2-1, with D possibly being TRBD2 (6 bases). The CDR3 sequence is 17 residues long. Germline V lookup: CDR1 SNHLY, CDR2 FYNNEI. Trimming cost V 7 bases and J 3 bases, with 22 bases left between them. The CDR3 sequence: CASKLSLWDGGYNEQFF. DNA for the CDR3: TGTGCCAGCAAGCTTAGTCTATGGGACGGGGGCTACAATGAGCAGTTCTTC.

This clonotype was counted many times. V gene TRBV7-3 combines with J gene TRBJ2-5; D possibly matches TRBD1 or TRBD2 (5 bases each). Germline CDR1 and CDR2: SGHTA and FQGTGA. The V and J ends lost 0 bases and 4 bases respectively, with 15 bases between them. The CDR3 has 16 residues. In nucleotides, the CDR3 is TGTGCCAGCAGCTTAACCCCCCGCTCGAGGGGAGAGACCCAGTACTTC. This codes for CASSLTPRSRGETQYF. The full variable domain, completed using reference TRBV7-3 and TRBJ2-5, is GAGVSQTPSNKVTEKGKYVELRCDPISGHTALYWYRQSLGQGPEFLIYFQGTGAADDSGLPNDRFFAVRPEGSVSTLKIQRTERGDSAVYLCASSLTPRSRGETQYFGPGTRLLVL.

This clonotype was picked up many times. The chain's CDR3 is CAWSQTFWGYTF. The CDR3 DNA is TGTGCCTGGAGTCAGACCTTTTGGGGCTACACCTTC. The chain employs TRBV30 and TRBJ1-2; D is unresolved. Germline V gene sequence: CDR1 GTSNPN, CDR2 SVGIG (reference sequence). CDR3 length: 12 residues. Between the trimmed V and J ends, which lost 2 bases and 8 bases, there was a span of 12 bases.

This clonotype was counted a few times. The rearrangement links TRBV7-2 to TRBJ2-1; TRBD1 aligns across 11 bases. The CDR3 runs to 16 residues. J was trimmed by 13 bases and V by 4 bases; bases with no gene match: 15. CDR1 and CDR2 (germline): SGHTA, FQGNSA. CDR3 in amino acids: CASSSGGGQGVKTQFF. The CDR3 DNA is TGTGCCAGCAGCTCCGGCGGGGGACAGGGGGTAAAGACCCAGTTCTTC. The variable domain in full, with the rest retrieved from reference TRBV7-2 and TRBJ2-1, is GAGVSQSPSNKVTEKGKDVELRCDPISGHTALYWYRQSLGQGLEFLIYFQGNSAPDKSGLPSDRFSAERTGGSVSTLTIQRTQQEDSAVYLCASSSGGGQGVKTQFFGPGTRLTVL.

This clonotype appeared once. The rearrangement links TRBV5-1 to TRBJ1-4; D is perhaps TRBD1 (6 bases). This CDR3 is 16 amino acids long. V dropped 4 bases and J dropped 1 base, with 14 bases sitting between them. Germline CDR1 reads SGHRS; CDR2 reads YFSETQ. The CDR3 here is CASSPQGTETNEKLFF. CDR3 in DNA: TGCGCCAGCAGCCCCCAGGGGACGGAAACTAATGAAAAACTGTTTTTT.

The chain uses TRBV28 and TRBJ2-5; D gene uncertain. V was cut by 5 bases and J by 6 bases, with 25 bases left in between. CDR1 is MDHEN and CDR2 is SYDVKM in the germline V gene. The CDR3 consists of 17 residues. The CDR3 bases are TGTGCCAGCAGTCCCCTTTTTAAGGGCTCCGTTGAAAAGACCCAGTACTTC. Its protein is CASSPLFKGSVEKTQYF.

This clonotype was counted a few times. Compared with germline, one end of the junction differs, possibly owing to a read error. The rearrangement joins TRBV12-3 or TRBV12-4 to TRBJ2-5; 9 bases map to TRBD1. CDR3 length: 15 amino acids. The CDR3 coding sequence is TGTGCCTGCAGTTTCGCAGGGACAGGGTCGGAGACCCAGTACTTC. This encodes CACSFAGTGSETQYF.

This chain's CDR3 is CAISPGTVTDTQYF. CDR3 in DNA: TGTGCCATCAGCCCCGGGACAGTCACAGATACGCAGTATTTT. The chain couples TRBV10-3 to TRBJ2-3, with TRBD1 identical over 7 bases. Losses at the gene ends were 6 bases for V and 2 bases for J; bases not matched to a gene: 5. There are 14 residues in the CDR3. Germline V lookup: CDR1 ENHRY, CDR2 SYGVKD.

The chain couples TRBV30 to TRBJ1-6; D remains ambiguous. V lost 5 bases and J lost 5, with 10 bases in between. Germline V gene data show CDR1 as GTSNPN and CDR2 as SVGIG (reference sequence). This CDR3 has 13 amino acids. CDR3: CAWALLDNSPLHF. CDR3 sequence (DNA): TGTGCCTGGGCCCTTCTTGATAATTCACCCCTCCACTTT.

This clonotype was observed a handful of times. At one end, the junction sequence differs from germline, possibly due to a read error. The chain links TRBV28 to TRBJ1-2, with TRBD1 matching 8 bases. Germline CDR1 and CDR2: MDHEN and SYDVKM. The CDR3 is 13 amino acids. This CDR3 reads CASSLGGQVGHTF. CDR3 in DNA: TGTGCCAGCAGTTTAGGGGGACAGGTTGGCCACACCTTC.